A single TCR beta chain is shown here with its context. These data belong to a study of CD8 T cells in Susac syndrome. TEMRA cells were FACS-enriched, while CD8+ and CD4+ T cells were negatively isolated. 0.5 to 1 ug RNA was reverse transcribed with random hexamers. The CDR3 of TCR beta was amplified by immunoSEQ multiplex PCR across 54 Vbeta and 13 Jbeta. TCRdb independently ran MiXCR on the immunoSEQ multiplex PCR reads; one entry per CDR3 protein. The sample includes 210,000 or so distinct CDR3 sequences, about 90% of them seen just once. Trimming removed 3 bases from V and 4 bases from J, with 13 bases in between. The CDR3 contains 14 residues. Germline V lookup: CDR1 LNHDA, CDR2 SQIVND (reference sequence).

Material for sequencing was CD8+ T cells from PBMCs. V gene TRBV19 combines with J gene TRBJ2-7; D perhaps matches TRBD2 (6 bases). The TCR was taken from a human donor with multiple sclerosis. The CDR3 sequence: CASSIDGSDYEQYF. CDR3 DNA: TGTGCCAGTAGTATCGACGGGAGCGATTACGAGCAGTACTTC.